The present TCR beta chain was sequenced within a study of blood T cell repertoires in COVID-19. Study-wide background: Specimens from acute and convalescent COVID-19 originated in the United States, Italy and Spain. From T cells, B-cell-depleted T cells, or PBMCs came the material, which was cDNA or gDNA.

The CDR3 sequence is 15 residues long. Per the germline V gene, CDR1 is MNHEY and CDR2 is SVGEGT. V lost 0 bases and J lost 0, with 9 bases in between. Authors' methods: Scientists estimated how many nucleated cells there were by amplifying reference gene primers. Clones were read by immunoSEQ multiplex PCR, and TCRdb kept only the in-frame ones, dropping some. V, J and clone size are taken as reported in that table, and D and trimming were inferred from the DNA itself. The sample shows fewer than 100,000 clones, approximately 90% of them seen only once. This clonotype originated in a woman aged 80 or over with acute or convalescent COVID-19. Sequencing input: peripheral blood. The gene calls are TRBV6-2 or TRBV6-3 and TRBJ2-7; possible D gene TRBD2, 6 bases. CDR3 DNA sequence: TGTGCCAGCAGTTACTCGGGACTGGCCTCCTACGAGCAGTACTTC. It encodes CASSYSGLASYEQYF.